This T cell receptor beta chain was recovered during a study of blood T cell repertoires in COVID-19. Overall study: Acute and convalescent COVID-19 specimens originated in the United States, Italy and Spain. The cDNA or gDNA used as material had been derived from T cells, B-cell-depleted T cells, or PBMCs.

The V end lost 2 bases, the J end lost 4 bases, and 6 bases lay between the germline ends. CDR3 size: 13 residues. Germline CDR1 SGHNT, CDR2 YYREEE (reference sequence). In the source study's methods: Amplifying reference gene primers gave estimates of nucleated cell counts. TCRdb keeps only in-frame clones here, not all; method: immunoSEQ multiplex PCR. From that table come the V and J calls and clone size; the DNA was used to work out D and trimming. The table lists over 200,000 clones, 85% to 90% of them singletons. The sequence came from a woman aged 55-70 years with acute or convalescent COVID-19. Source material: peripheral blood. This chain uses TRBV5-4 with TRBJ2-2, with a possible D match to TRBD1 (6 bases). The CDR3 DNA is TGTGCCAGCAGCTTACAGGGCACCGGGGAGCTGTTTTTT. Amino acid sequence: CASSLQGTGELFF.